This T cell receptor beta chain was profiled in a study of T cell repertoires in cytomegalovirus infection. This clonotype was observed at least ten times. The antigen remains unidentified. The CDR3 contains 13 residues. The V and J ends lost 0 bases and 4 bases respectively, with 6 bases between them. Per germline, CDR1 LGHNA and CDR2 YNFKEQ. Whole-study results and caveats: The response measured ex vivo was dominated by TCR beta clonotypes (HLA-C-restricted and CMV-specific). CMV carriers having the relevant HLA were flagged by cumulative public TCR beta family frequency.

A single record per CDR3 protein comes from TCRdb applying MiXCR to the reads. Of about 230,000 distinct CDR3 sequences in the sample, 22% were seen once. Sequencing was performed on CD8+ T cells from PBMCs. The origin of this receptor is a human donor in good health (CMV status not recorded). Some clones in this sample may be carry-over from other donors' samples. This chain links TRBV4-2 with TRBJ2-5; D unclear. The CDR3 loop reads CASSQDRIETQYF. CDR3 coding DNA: TGTGCCAGCAGCCAAGACCGGATAGAGACCCAGTACTTC.